This T cell receptor (beta chain) was sequenced for a study of monozygotic twins with inflammatory bowel disease. Findings of the study overall: Patients received differing immunosuppressive treatments, which may have added variability to their repertoires. Fewer clonotypes were shared with others by IBD patients than by healthy twins, especially with disease activity.

For this clonotype: Antigen unknown.

Blood samples, whole and unsorted for T cells, yielded the isolated total RNA. The CDR3 sequence is 17 residues long. Per the germline V gene, CDR1 is ENHRY and CDR2 is SYGVKD. The quantity of total RNA per TCR library was roughly 3,300 ng. TCRdb re-called the 5' RACE reads; one entry per CDR3 protein, DNA not given. The sample table sets out some 450,000 distinct CDR3 sequences. The sample was blood. The source is a human donor with ulcerative colitis or Crohn's disease, or a healthy co-twin of an affected twin (not recorded which). The chain recombines TRBV10-3 with TRBJ1-2; lacking DNA, the TRBD1 call made by TCRdb goes unchecked. CDR3 in amino acids: CAISESGQSDLNYGYTF.